What follows describes a single T cell receptor (beta chain). No antigen is known for it. The survey-level immunoSEQ assay was used. Synthetic inline TR CDR3 controls covering all V-J pairings were spiked into each PCR. Only in-frame clones appear in the TCRdb table, and some are missing; sequencing was by immunoSEQ multiplex PCR. The sample carries 31,000 or so clones, 89% recorded once. The data derive from a study of multiple sclerosis patients with progressive multifocal leukoencephalopathy. Overall study: Longitudinal control samples came from natalizumab-treated multiple sclerosis patients without PML.

The time point was: before natalizumab initiation. Germline CDR1 is MNHEY and CDR2 is SVGAGI. The length of the CDR3 is 14 residues. Trimming took 4 bases from V and 8 from J; bases not matched to a gene: 6. The study's findings and limits: Less diverse TRB repertoires were suggested in most PML patients.

V and J are TRBV6-5 and TRBJ1-4; 8 nucleotides match TRBD1. The origin of this receptor is a human donor with multiple sclerosis. Material: PBMCs. Here the CDR3 DNA reads TGTGCCAGCAGTTTCGGACAGGGTTGGGAAAAACTGTTTTTT. This sequence encodes CASSFGQGWEKLFF.